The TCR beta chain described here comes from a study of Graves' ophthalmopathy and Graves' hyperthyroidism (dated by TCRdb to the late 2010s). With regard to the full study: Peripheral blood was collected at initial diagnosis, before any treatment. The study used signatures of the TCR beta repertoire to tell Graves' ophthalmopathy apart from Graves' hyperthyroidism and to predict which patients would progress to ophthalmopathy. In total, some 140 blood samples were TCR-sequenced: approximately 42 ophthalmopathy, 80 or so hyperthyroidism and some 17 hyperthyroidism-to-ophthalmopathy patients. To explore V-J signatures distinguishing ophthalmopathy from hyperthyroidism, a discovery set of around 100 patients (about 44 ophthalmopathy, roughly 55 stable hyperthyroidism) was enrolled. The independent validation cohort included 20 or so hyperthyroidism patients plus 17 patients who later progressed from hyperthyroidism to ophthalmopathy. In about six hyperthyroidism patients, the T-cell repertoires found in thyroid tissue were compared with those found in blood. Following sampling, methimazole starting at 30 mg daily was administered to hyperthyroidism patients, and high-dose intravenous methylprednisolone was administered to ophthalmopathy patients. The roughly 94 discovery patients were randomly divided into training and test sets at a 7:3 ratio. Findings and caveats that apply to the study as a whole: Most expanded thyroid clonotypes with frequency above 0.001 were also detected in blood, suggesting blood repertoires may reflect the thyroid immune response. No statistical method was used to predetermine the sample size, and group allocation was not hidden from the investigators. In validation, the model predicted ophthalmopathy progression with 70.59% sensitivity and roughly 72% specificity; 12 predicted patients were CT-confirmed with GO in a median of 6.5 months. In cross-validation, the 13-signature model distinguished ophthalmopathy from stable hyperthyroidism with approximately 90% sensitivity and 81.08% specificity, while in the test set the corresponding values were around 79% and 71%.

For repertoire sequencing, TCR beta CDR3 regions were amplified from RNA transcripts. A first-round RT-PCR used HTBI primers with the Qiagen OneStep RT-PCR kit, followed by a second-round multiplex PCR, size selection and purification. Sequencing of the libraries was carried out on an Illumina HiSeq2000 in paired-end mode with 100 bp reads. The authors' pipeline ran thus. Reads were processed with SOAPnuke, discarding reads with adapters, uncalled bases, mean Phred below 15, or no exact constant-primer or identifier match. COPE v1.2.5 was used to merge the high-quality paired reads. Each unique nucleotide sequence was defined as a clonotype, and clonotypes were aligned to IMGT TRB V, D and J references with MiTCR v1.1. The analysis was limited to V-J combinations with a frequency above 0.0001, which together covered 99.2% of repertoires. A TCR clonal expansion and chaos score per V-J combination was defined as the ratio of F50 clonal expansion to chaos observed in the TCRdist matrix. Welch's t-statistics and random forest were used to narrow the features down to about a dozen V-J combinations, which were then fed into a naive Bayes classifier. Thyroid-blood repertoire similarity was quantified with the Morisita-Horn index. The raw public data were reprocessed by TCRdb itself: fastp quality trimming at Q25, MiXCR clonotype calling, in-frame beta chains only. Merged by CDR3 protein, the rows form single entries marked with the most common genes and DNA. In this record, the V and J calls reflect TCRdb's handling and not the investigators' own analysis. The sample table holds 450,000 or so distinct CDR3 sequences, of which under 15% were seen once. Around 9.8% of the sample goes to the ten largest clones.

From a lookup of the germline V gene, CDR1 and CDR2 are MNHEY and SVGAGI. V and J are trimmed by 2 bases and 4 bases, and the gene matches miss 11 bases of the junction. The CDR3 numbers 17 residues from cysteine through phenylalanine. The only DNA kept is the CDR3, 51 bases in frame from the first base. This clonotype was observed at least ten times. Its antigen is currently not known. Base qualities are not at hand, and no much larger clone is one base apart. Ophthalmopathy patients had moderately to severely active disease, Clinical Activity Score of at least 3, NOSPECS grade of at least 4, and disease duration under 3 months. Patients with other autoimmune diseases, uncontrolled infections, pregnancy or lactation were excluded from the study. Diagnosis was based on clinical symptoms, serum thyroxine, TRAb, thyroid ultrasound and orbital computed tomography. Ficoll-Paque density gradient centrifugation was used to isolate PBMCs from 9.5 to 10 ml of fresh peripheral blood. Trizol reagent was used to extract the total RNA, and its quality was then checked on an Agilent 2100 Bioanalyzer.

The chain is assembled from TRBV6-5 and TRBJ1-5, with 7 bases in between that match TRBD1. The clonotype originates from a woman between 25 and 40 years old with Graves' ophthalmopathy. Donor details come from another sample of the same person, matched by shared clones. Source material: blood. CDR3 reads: CASSYAAAGGRNQPQHF. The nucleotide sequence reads TGTGCCAGCAGTTACGCCGCAGCAGGGGGAAGGAATCAGCCCCAGCATTTT.